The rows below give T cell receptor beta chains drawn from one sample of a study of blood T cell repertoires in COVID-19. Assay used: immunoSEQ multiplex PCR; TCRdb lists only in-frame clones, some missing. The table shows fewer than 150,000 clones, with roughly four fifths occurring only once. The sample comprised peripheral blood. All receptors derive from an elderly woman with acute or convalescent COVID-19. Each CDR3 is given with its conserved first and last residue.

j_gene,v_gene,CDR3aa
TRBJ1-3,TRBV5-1,CASSLGLPGNTIYF
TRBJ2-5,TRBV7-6,CASSLDHRLAGGPAGETQYF
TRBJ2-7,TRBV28,CASSLFQGAYEQYF
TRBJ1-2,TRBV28,CASSFVDRVSRWGYTF
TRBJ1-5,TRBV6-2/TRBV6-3,CASSYGRGGAKSGQPQHF
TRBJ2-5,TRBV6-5,CASSYSATTQETQYF
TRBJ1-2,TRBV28,CASRFGTGSTLLLPAVPNYGYTF
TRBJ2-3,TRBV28,CASSLWGLAGEVTDTQYF
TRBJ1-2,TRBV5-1,CASSSGTGGFGYTF
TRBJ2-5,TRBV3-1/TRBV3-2,CASSQGLAGKTQYF
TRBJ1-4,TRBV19,CASSLRQSTSEKLFF
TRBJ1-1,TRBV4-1,CASSQVVRVSEAFF
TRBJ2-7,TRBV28,CASNRGSSFASGSYEQYF
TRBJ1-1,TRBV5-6,CASSLGAVNTEAFF
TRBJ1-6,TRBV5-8,CASSGSNSPLHF
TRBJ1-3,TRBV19,CASSSVAQSGNTIYF
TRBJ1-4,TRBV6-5,CASLRRNRNYEKLFF
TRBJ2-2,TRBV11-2,CASSTRTSFTGELFF
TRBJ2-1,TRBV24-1,CATSDTMGQGHSDEQFF
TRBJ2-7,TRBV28,CASSWASGTYEQYF
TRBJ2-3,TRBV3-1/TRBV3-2,CASSAGAARAQYF
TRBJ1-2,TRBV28,CASTGPYGYTF
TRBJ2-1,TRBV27,CASSSRQGGEQFF
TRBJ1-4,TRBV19,CASSIGRGSEKLFF
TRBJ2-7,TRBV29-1,CSAAVGAGGYEQYF
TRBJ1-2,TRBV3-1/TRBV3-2,CASSQDPGRQGYTF
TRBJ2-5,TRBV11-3,CASSLGSASMETQYF
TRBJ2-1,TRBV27,CASSRDSPTRYNEQFF
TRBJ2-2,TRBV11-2,CASSPRGTGELFF
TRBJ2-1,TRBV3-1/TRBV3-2,CASSQALQRNEQFF
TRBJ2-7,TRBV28,CASSLTGGPYEQYF
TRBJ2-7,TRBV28,CASRTGGYEQYF
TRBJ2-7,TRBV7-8,CASSWGGIAYEQYF
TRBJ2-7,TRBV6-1,CASSDNRYYEQYF
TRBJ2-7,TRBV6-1,CASSERQIPQQYF
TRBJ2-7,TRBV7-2,CASSLAGGAAYEQYF
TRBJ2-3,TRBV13,CASSRLAGVTDTQYF
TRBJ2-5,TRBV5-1,CASSPQGRQETQYF
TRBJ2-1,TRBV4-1,CASSQLLAGVRLGEQFF
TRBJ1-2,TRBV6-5,CASSYSTGVDGYTF